This T cell receptor (beta chain) was found in a study of T cells after yellow fever vaccination. Study findings and constraints: A weaker but faster secondary response was observed, peaking on day 5 versus 15.

This CDR3 region has 14 residues. The germline V gene encodes CDR1 DFQATT and CDR2 SNEGSKA (reference sequence). Trimming left V 1 base short and J 2 bases short, with 9 bases between. This clonotype was counted only a few times. As yet, its antigen is unknown. Conversion of TCR transcripts into cDNA relied on 5'RACE template switching, which added a universal primer site and UMIs. TCRdb reanalysed the 5' RACE reads using MiXCR and keeps one entry per CDR3 protein. The data contain approximately 450,000 distinct CDR3 sequences, 18% of them singletons. The chain has TRBV20-1 and TRBJ1-5; a possible D gene is TRBD1 (5 bases). The input for sequencing was PBMCs, taken before the yellow fever booster vaccination. The source of this sequence is a man between 18 and 35 years old who received the YFV17D yellow fever vaccine. In nucleotides, the CDR3 is TGCAGTGCTAGAGCGAGAGGGGGCAATCAGCCCCAGCATTTT. It codes for CSARARGGNQPQHF.